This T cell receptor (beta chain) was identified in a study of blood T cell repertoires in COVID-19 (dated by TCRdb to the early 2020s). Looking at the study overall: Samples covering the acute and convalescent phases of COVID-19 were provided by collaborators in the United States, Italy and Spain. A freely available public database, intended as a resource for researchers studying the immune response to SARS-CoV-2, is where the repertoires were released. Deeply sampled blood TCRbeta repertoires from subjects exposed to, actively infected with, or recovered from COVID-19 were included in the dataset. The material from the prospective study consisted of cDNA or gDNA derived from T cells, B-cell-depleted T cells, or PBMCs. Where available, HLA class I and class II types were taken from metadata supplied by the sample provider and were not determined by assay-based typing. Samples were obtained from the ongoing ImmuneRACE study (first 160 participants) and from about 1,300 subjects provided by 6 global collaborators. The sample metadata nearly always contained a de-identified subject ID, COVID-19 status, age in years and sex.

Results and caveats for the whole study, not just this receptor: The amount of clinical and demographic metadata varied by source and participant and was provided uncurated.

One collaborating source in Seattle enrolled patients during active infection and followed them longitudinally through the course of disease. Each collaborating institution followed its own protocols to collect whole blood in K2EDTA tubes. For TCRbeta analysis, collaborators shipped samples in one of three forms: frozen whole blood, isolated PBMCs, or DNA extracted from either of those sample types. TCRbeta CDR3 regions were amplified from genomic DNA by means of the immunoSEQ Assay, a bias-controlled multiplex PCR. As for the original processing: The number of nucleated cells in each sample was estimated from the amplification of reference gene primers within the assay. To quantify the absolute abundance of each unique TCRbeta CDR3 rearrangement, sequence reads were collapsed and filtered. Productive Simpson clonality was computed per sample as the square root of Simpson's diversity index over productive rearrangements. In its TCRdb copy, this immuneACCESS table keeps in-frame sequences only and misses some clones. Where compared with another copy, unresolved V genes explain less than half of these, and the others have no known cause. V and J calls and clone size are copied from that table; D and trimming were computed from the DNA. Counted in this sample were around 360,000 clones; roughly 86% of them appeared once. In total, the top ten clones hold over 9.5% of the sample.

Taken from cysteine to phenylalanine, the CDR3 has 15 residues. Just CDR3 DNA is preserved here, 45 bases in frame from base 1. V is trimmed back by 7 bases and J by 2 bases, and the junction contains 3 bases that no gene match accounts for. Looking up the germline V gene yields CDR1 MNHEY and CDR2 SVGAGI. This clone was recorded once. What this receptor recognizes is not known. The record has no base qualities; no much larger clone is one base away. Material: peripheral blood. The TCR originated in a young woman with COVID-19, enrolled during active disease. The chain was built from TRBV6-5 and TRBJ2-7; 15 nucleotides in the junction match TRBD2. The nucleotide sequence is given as TGTGCCAGCACTGGGACTAGCGGGAGGCCCTACGAGCAGTACTTC. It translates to CASTGTSGRPYEQYF.